What follows are 7 T cell receptor beta chains derived from one specimen sequenced in a study of blood T cells in healthy people across ages. Combining a sample-barcoded 5' primer with a J-beta primer mix, a second PCR ran for roughly 6 to 12 cycles. One entry per CDR3 protein, called by TCRdb with MiXCR from the 5' RACE reads. Here the sample spans approximately 2,000,000 distinct CDR3 sequences, about 39% being singletons. Sequenced sample: blood. These TCRs come from a human donor in good health.

As regards this clonotype: The germline gene is not matched at one end of the junction; a read error may be the cause. The rearrangement uses TRBV7-3 and TRBJ2-1; D is ambiguous. The germline V gene has CDR1 SGHTA and CDR2 FQGTGA. The CDR3 length is 16 residues. The CDR3 DNA reads TGTGCCGGCAGCTTAAAAATGACACCCCTATACAATGAGCAGTTCTTC. As protein: CAGSLKMTPLYNEQFF.

Comments on this clonotype: At one of its ends the junction is not consistent with the germline gene, which may arise from a read error. The V call is TRBV12-3 or TRBV12-4, the J call TRBJ2-3; unclear D gene. This CDR3 has 14 amino acids. CDR3 sequence (DNA): TGTGCCAGCACCGACCTAATTAGGGCAGATGCGCAGTATTTT. Amino acids: CASTDLIRADAQYF.

The chain is built from TRBV12-3 or TRBV12-4 and TRBJ1-5; D is unclear. The CDR3 consists of 13 residues. Trimming left V 6 bases short and J 4 bases short, with 10 bases between. The CDR3 reads CASSQTENQPQHF. The CDR3 DNA is TGTGCCAGCAGCCAGACGGAAAATCAGCCCCAGCATTTT.

The chain links TRBV28 to TRBJ1-6; D not resolved. The ends were cut back, 3 bases at V and 13 bases at J, with 10 bases in the middle. Germline V gene lookup returns CDR1 MDHEN and CDR2 SYDVKM. CDR3 size: 12 residues. The CDR3 coding sequence is TGTGCCAGCAGTTTTCTAACAGAGCCCCTCCACTTT. Its translation: CASSFLTEPLHF.

This clonotype occurred a few times. The genes are TRBV6-5 and TRBJ2-5; possibly TRBD2 for D (6 bases). V gave up 2 bases and J gave up 2 bases, with 9 bases separating them. This CDR3 is built from 14 residues. Per the germline V gene, CDR1 is MNHEY and CDR2 is SVGAGI. The CDR3 sequence is CASSYGTEQETQYF. In DNA form, the CDR3 reads TGTGCCAGCAGTTACGGGACTGAGCAAGAGACCCAGTACTTC.

The V and J genes are TRBV28 and TRBJ1-1; 8 bases match TRBD1. With 6 bases clipped from V and 4 bases from J, the junction kept 7 bases outside the gene matches. CDR1 and CDR2 (germline): MDHEN, SYDVKM. This CDR3 comprises 14 residues. As DNA, the CDR3 is TGTGCCAGCAGAGGACTAGGGACAGGCACTGAAGCTTTCTTT. Encoded protein: CASRGLGTGTEAFF.

The V and J genes are TRBV7-8 and TRBJ2-3; 7 nucleotides line up with TRBD2. Trimming cost V 3 bases and J 2 bases; bases outside gene matches: 5. The CDR3 length is 15 residues. Germline V gene sequence: CDR1 SGHVS, CDR2 FQNEAQ. The CDR3 protein is CASSFKAGTTDTQYF. The CDR3, as DNA: TGTGCCAGCAGCTTCAAAGCGGGGACCACAGATACGCAGTATTTT.